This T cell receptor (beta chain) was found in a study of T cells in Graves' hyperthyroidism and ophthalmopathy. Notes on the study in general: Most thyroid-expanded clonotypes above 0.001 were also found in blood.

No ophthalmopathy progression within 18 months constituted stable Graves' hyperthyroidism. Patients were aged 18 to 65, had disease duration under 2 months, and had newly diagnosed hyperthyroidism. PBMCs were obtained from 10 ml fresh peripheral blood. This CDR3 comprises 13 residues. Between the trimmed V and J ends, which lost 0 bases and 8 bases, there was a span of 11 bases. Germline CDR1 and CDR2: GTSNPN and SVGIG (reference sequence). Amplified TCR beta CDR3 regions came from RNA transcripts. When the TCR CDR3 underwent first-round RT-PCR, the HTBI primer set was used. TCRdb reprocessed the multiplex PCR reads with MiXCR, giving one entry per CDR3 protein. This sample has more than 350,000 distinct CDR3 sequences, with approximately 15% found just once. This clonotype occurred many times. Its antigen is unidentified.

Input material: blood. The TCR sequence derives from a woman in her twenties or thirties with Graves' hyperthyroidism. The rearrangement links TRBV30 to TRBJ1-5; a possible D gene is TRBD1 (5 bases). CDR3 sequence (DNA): TGTGCCTGGAGTGTTAGCAGGGTTGAGCCCCAGCATTTT. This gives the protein CAWSVSRVEPQHF.